The rows below give T cell receptor beta chains drawn from one sample of a study of cytomegalovirus exposure and HLA in healthy donors. Clones were read by immunoSEQ multiplex PCR, and TCRdb kept only the in-frame ones, dropping some. In the table there are fewer than 120,000 clones, more than 65% of which are singletons. Specimen: PBMCs. The receptors derive from a man younger than 45 in good health and CMV-seropositive. Both conserved end residues are part of each CDR3. A D gene is named only where the DNA matches it firmly. The listing skips clone size in some rows; elsewhere it reads once, few, many or a size class.

J gene | V gene | D gene | clone size | CDR3 protein | CDR3 DNA
TRBJ1-4 | TRBV30 | . | . | CAWSPDVAEKLFF | TGTGCCTGGTCCCCTGATGTAGCTGAAAAACTGTTTTTT
TRBJ2-7 | TRBV10-3 | . | . | CAISRQEDYEQYF | TGTGCCATCAGTAGACAGGAAGATTACGAGCAGTACTTC
TRBJ1-5 | TRBV13 | . | . | CASSLAGSAPQHF | TGTGCCAGCAGCTTAGCGGGGTCCGCGCCCCAGCATTTT
TRBJ1-3 | TRBV7-9 | . | . | CASSPGLLGDTIYF | TGTGCCAGCAGCCCCGGCCTGTTGGGAGACACCATATATTTT
TRBJ1-3 | TRBV9 | . | . | CASSRTGSSGNTIYF | TGTGCCAGCTCCCGGACCGGGAGCTCTGGAAACACCATATATTTT
TRBJ2-2 | TRBV9 | TRBD1 | few | CASSSPTGGLTGELFF | TGTGCCAGCAGCTCCCCGACAGGGGGTCTCACCGGGGAGCTGTTTTTT
TRBJ2-7 | TRBV28 | TRBD1 | . | CASIQTGGPYEQYF | TGTGCCAGCATCCAAACAGGGGGCCCCTACGAGCAGTACTTC
TRBJ1-2 | TRBV5-5 | . | . | CASTSPGANYGYTF | TGTGCCAGCACCTCCCCAGGGGCCAACTATGGCTACACCTTC
TRBJ2-2 | TRBV7-3 | . | few | CASSRGPTGELFF | TGTGCCAGCAGCCGCGGCCCCACCGGGGAGCTGTTTTTT
TRBJ2-7 | TRBV6-5 | TRBD1 | few | CASKATGTGVHEQYF | TGTGCCAGCAAGGCCACCGGGACAGGGGTCCACGAGCAGTACTTC
TRBJ1-4 | TRBV19 | TRBD1 | . | CASRNRDREEKLFF | TGTGCCAGTAGGAACCGGGACAGGGAGGAAAAACTGTTTTTT
TRBJ2-7 | TRBV9 | TRBD1 | . | CASSVDGTGIYEQYF | TGTGCCAGCAGCGTAGATGGGACAGGCATCTACGAGCAGTACTTC
TRBJ2-3 | TRBV10-3 | TRBD2 | few | CAIKGRRGGLAADTQYF | TGTGCCATCAAAGGGCGTAGGGGAGGACTAGCGGCAGATACGCAGTATTTT
TRBJ1-5 | TRBV9 | . | . | CASSLDGGSGQPQHF | TGTGCCAGCAGCCTTGACGGGGGAAGCGGTCAGCCCCAGCATTTT
TRBJ2-7 | TRBV4-3 | TRBD2 | few | CASSQGARTSYEQYF | TGCGCCAGCAGCCAAGGGGCCCGGACTAGCTACGAGCAGTACTTC
TRBJ2-7 | TRBV5-5 | TRBD2 | . | CASSLALAGGTLYEQYF | TGTGCCAGCAGCTTGGCGCTAGCGGGGGGAACTCTCTACGAGCAGTACTTC
TRBJ2-5 | TRBV5-6 | . | . | CASSLAQQETQYF | TGTGCCAGCAGCTTGGCGCAGCAAGAGACCCAGTACTTC
TRBJ2-1 | TRBV6-1 | . | . | CANKEGASGYNEQFF | TGTGCCAACAAAGAGGGGGCTAGCGGGTACAATGAGCAGTTCTTC